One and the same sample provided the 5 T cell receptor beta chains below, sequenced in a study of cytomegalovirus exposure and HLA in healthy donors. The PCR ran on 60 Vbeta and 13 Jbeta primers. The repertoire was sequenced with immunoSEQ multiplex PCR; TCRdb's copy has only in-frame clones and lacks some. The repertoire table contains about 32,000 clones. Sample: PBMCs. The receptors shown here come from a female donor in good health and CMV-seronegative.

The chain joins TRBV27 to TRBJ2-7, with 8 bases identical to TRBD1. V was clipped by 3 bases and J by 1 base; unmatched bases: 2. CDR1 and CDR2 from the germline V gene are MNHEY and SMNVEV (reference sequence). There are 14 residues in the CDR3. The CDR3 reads CASSLTGASYEQYF. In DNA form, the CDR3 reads TGTGCCAGCAGTTTGACAGGGGCTTCCTACGAGCAGTACTTC.

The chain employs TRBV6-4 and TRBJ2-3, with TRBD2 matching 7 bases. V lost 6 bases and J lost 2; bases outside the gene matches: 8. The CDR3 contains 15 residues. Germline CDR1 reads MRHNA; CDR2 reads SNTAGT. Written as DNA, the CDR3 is TGTGCCAGCAGCCGCGAGAGCGGGGACACAGATACGCAGTATTTT. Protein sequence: CASSRESGDTDTQYF.

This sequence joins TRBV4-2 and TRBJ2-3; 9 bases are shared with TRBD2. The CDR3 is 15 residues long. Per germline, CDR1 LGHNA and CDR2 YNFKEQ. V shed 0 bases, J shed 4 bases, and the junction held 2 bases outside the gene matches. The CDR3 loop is CASSQDRLAADTQYF. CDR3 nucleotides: TGTGCCAGCAGCCAAGACAGACTAGCGGCAGATACGCAGTATTTT.

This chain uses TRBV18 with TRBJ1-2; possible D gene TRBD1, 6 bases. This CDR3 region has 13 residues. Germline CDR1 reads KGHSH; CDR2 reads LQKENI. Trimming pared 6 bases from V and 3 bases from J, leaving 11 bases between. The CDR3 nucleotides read TGTGCCAGCTCGGGGGGGCAGGACTATGGCTACACCTTC. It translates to CASSGGQDYGYTF.

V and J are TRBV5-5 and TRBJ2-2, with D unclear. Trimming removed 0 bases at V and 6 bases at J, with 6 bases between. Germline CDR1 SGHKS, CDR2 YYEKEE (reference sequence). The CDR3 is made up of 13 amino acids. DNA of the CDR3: TGTGCCAGCAGCTTGGCGTCAGCCGGGGAGCTGTTTTTT. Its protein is CASSLASAGELFF.